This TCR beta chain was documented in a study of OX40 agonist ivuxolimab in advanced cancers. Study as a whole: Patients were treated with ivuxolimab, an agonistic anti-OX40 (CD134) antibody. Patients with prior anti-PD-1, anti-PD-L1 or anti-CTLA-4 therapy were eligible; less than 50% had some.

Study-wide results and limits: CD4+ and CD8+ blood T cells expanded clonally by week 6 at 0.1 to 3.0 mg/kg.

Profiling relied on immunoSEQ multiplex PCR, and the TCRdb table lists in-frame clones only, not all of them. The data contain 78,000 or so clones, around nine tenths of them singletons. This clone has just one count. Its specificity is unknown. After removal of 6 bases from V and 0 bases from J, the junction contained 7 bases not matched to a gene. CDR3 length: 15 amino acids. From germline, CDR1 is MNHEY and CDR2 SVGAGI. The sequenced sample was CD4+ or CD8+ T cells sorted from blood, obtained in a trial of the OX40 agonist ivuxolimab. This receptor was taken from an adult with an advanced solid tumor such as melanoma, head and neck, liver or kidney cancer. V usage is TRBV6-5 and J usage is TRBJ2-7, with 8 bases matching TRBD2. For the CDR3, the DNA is TGTGCCAGCAGCCCAGGGACTAGTTCCTCCTACGAGCAGTACTTC. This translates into CASSPGTSSSYEQYF.